This is a list of T cell receptor beta chains from one sample in a study of blood T cell repertoires in COVID-19. Repertoires were generated with immunoSEQ multiplex PCR, while TCRdb's copy carries only in-frame clones and drops some. The sample lists 100,000 or so clones; more than 90% were seen once. Input material: peripheral blood. These receptors were taken from a woman between 50 and 59 years old with COVID-19, enrolled during active disease. Each CDR3 is given with its conserved first and last residue. The order of the fields is J gene, D gene, clone size, V gene, CDR3 protein, CDR3 DNA. D genes are given only for firm matches. Clone size is shown for a subset of rows, as once, few, many or a class of expanded clone.

J: TRBJ1-2; D: NA; size: NA; V: TRBV14; CDR3: CASSQDVGQGHTF; DNA: TGTGCCAGCAGCCAAGACGTCGGGCAGGGCCACACCTTC
J: TRBJ2-7; D: TRBD2; size: NA; V: TRBV6-5; CDR3: CASSYLGLAGAGEQYF; DNA: TGTGCCAGCAGTTACCTCGGACTAGCGGGGGCCGGGGAGCAGTACTTC
J: TRBJ2-2; D: NA; size: NA; V: TRBV6-1; CDR3: CASSEISGNTGELFF; DNA: TGTGCCAGCAGTGAAATATCAGGGAACACCGGGGAGCTGTTTTTT
J: TRBJ1-5; D: NA; size: NA; V: TRBV2; CDR3: CASSVSGSGQPQHF; DNA: TGTGCCAGCAGTGTTTCGGGCAGCGGTCAGCCCCAGCATTTT
J: TRBJ2-1; D: NA; size: NA; V: TRBV5-5; CDR3: CASSLTLADYNEQFF; DNA: TGTGCCAGCAGCTTGACATTAGCGGACTACAATGAGCAGTTCTTC
J: TRBJ1-4; D: NA; size: NA; V: TRBV5-1; CDR3: CASSLGGRNEKLFF; DNA: TGCGCCAGCAGCTTGGGGGGCCGTAATGAAAAACTGTTTTTT
J: TRBJ1-6; D: NA; size: NA; V: TRBV6-2/TRBV6-3; CDR3: CASSSLHANSPLHF; DNA: TGTGCCAGCAGTTCACTGCATGCAAATTCACCCCTCCACTTT
J: TRBJ2-3; D: NA; size: NA; V: TRBV7-9; CDR3: CASSFRGSTDTQYF; DNA: TGTGCCAGCAGCTTCAGGGGCAGCACAGATACGCAGTATTTT
J: TRBJ1-1; D: NA; size: once; V: TRBV6-5; CDR3: CASSYSLLTEAFF; DNA: TGTGCCAGCAGTTACAGCTTATTAACTGAAGCTTTCTTT
J: TRBJ1-4; D: NA; size: NA; V: TRBV2; CDR3: CASSGSGGDEKLFF; DNA: TGTGCCAGCAGCGGTTCGGGAGGGGATGAAAAACTGTTTTTT
J: TRBJ2-2; D: NA; size: NA; V: TRBV5-1; CDR3: CASSGTNTGELFF; DNA: TGCGCCAGCTCAGGGACGAACACCGGGGAGCTGTTTTTT
J: TRBJ2-1; D: NA; size: once; V: TRBV7-2; CDR3: CASSLWENEQFF; DNA: TGTGCCAGCAGCTTATGGGAGAATGAGCAGTTCTTC
J: TRBJ2-4; D: NA; size: few; V: TRBV4-3; CDR3: CASSQGTKNIQYF; DNA: TGCGCCAGCAGCCAAGGTACAAAAAACATTCAGTACTTC
J: TRBJ2-2; D: NA; size: NA; V: TRBV5-4; CDR3: CASSLAVRGNTGELFF; DNA: TGTGCCAGCAGCTTGGCCGTCAGGGGGAACACCGGGGAGCTGTTTTTT
J: TRBJ1-5; D: TRBD1; size: NA; V: TRBV28; CDR3: CASRGTGGEYSNQPQHF; DNA: TGTGCCAGCAGGGGGACAGGGGGGGAGTATAGCAATCAGCCCCAGCATTTT
J: TRBJ1-6; D: NA; size: NA; V: TRBV19; CDR3: CASSIAQGNSPLHF; DNA: TGTGCCAGTAGTATAGCCCAGGGTAATTCACCCCTCCACTTT
J: TRBJ1-4; D: NA; size: NA; V: TRBV4-1; CDR3: CASSQEGGTANEKLFF; DNA: TGCGCCAGCAGCCAAGAGGGGGGGACGGCGAATGAAAAACTGTTTTTT
J: TRBJ1-2; D: NA; size: once; V: TRBV27; CDR3: CASSFSGYGYTF; DNA: TGTGCCAGCAGTTTCTCGGGCTATGGCTACACCTTC
J: TRBJ1-1; D: NA; size: NA; V: TRBV25-1; CDR3: CASQTLDEATEAFF; DNA: TGTGCCAGCCAGACTCTAGACGAGGCCACTGAAGCTTTCTTT
J: TRBJ2-1; D: NA; size: NA; V: TRBV6-1; CDR3: CASSEGSLWGRNEQFF; DNA: TGTGCCAGCAGTGAAGGCTCGCTCTGGGGGCGAAATGAGCAGTTCTTC
J: TRBJ1-6; D: NA; size: NA; V: TRBV20-1; CDR3: CSASVGKRGHSPLHF; DNA: TGCAGTGCTAGTGTGGGAAAAAGGGGCCATTCACCCCTCCACTTT
J: TRBJ1-4; D: TRBD1; size: few; V: TRBV2; CDR3: CASTRGQAEKLFF; DNA: TGTGCCAGCACGAGAGGACAGGCCGAAAAACTGTTTTTT
J: TRBJ2-5; D: NA; size: NA; V: TRBV7-2; CDR3: CASSLAWSGDKGETQYF; DNA: TGTGCCAGCAGCTTAGCTTGGAGCGGGGACAAGGGAGAGACCCAGTACTTC
J: TRBJ1-6; D: NA; size: few; V: TRBV6-5; CDR3: CASSPSSPLHF; DNA: TGTGCCAGCAGCCCCTCTTCACCCCTCCACTTT
J: TRBJ2-1; D: TRBD2; size: NA; V: TRBV11-1; CDR3: CASSFGRVDYNEQFF; DNA: TGTGCCAGCAGCTTCGGGAGGGTCGACTACAATGAGCAGTTCTTC
J: TRBJ2-7; D: TRBD2; size: few; V: TRBV7-6; CDR3: CASSLLSGETYEQYF; DNA: TGTGCCAGCAGCTTACTTAGCGGGGAGACCTACGAGCAGTACTTC
J: TRBJ2-1; D: NA; size: NA; V: TRBV5-1; CDR3: CASSLAGVGKFF; DNA: TGCGCCAGCAGCTTGGCCGGGGTAGGGAAGTTCTTC
J: TRBJ1-1; D: TRBD1; size: NA; V: TRBV7-2; CDR3: CASSLGRQGASAFF; DNA: TGTGCCAGCAGCTTAGGTAGACAGGGGGCTTCAGCTTTCTTT
J: TRBJ2-2; D: NA; size: NA; V: TRBV9; CDR3: CASSLSGRGTGELFF; DNA: TGTGCCAGCAGCTTGTCAGGCAGAGGGACCGGGGAGCTGTTTTTT
J: TRBJ1-1; D: TRBD1; size: NA; V: TRBV19; CDR3: CATGTGGRTEAFF; DNA: TGTGCCACTGGGACAGGGGGCCGCACTGAAGCTTTCTTT
J: TRBJ1-6; D: NA; size: NA; V: TRBV5-5; CDR3: CASSPPGSYNSPLHF; DNA: TGTGCCAGCAGCCCCCCAGGGTCCTATAATTCACCCCTCCACTTT
J: TRBJ2-6; D: TRBD2; size: NA; V: TRBV10-3; CDR3: CAITREVGANVLTF; DNA: TGTGCCATCACCCGGGAGGTTGGGGCCAACGTCCTGACTTTC
J: TRBJ2-3; D: TRBD1; size: NA; V: TRBV27; CDR3: CASRGQATDTQYF; DNA: TGTGCCAGCAGGGGACAGGCCACAGATACGCAGTATTTT
J: TRBJ2-3; D: NA; size: NA; V: TRBV5-1; CDR3: CASSALNTQYF; DNA: TGCGCCAGCAGCGCCCTAAATACGCAGTATTTT
J: TRBJ2-3; D: TRBD1; size: NA; V: TRBV4-1; CDR3: CASSQDPQAGGRDTQYF; DNA: TGCGCCAGCAGCCAAGATCCCCAGGCAGGGGGCAGAGATACGCAGTATTTT
J: TRBJ1-2; D: NA; size: NA; V: TRBV7-9; CDR3: CASSLAERGLYGYTF; DNA: TGTGCCAGCAGCTTAGCGGAGCGGGGCCTCTATGGCTACACCTTC
J: TRBJ1-1; D: TRBD1; size: NA; V: TRBV9; CDR3: CASSGPSTGVNTEAFF; DNA: TGTGCCAGCAGCGGGCCATCGACAGGGGTGAACACTGAAGCTTTCTTT
J: TRBJ2-3; D: NA; size: NA; V: TRBV3-1/TRBV3-2; CDR3: CASSRGLTTDTQYF; DNA: TGTGCCAGCAGCCGGGGACTCACCACAGATACGCAGTATTTT
J: TRBJ2-5; D: TRBD2; size: NA; V: TRBV6-5; CDR3: CASGPHISGEETQYF; DNA: TGTGCCAGCGGTCCTCACATTAGCGGGGAAGAGACCCAGTACTTC
J: TRBJ1-1; D: NA; size: NA; V: TRBV30; CDR3: CAWSDRANTEAFF; DNA: TGTGCCTGGAGTGACAGGGCGAACACTGAAGCTTTCTTT
J: TRBJ1-2; D: NA; size: few; V: TRBV3-1/TRBV3-2; CDR3: CASRTTGTYGYTF; DNA: TGTGCCAGCAGAACGACGGGAACGTATGGCTACACCTTC
J: TRBJ1-1; D: NA; size: NA; V: TRBV6-5; CDR3: CASSSLITGFTEAFF; DNA: TGTGCCAGCAGCTCCCTTATTACAGGGTTCACTGAAGCTTTCTTT
J: TRBJ2-1; D: TRBD1; size: NA; V: TRBV15; CDR3: CATSEPGQVGSYNEQFF; DNA: TGTGCCACCTCTGAACCTGGACAGGTCGGCTCCTACAATGAGCAGTTCTTC
J: TRBJ1-5; D: TRBD1; size: NA; V: TRBV2; CDR3: CASSEGQGDNQPQHF; DNA: TGTGCCAGCAGTGAAGGCCAGGGGGACAATCAGCCCCAGCATTTT
J: TRBJ1-2; D: NA; size: NA; V: TRBV12-3/TRBV12-4; CDR3: CASSLAGGGGYTF; DNA: TGTGCCAGCAGTTTAGCTGGGGGAGGGGGCTACACCTTC
J: TRBJ1-2; D: NA; size: NA; V: TRBV6-5; CDR3: CASSRGEVYGYTF; DNA: TGTGCCAGCAGTCGGGGGGAAGTCTATGGCTACACCTTC
J: TRBJ1-5; D: TRBD1; size: NA; V: TRBV10-3; CDR3: CAISEGGGRNQPQHF; DNA: TGTGCCATCAGTGAAGGAGGGGGCCGGAATCAGCCCCAGCATTTT
J: TRBJ2-3; D: TRBD2; size: NA; V: TRBV18; CDR3: CASSPGEGFAQYF; DNA: TGTGCCAGCTCGCCGGGGGAGGGGTTCGCGCAGTATTTT
J: TRBJ1-1; D: NA; size: NA; V: TRBV28; CDR3: CASSILGQNTEAFF; DNA: TGTGCCAGCAGTATACTTGGACAGAACACTGAAGCTTTCTTT
J: TRBJ2-7; D: NA; size: few; V: TRBV4-3; CDR3: CASSQEINGFYEQYF; DNA: TGCGCCAGCAGCCAAGAGATAAACGGGTTCTACGAGCAGTACTTC
J: TRBJ1-2; D: NA; size: NA; V: TRBV4-1; CDR3: CASSQPREGGGYTF; DNA: TGCGCCAGCAGCCAACCTAGGGAGGGGGGCGGCTACACCTTC
J: TRBJ1-3; D: NA; size: NA; V: TRBV9; CDR3: CASSHTGKHSGNTIYF; DNA: TGTGCCAGCAGCCATACAGGGAAGCACTCTGGAAACACCATATATTTT
J: TRBJ2-2; D: NA; size: NA; V: TRBV3-1/TRBV3-2; CDR3: CASSQSSGELFF; DNA: TGTGCCAGCAGCCAAAGTAGCGGGGAGCTGTTTTTT
J: TRBJ2-1; D: TRBD1; size: NA; V: TRBV24-1; CDR3: CATSVAGQGLDEQFF; DNA: TGTGCCACCAGTGTCGCCGGACAGGGCTTGGATGAGCAGTTCTTC
J: TRBJ2-1; D: NA; size: NA; V: TRBV14; CDR3: CASSSATGDNYNEQFF; DNA: TGTGCCAGCAGCTCTGCTACAGGTGACAACTACAATGAGCAGTTCTTC
J: TRBJ1-6; D: NA; size: NA; V: TRBV27; CDR3: CASSLWGRDNSPLHF; DNA: TGTGCCAGCAGTTTATGGGGCAGGGATAATTCACCCCTCCACTTT
J: TRBJ2-5; D: NA; size: NA; V: TRBV5-4; CDR3: CASSLSSGQETQYF; DNA: TGTGCCAGCAGCTTGAGTTCAGGCCAAGAGACCCAGTACTTC
J: TRBJ1-1; D: NA; size: NA; V: TRBV3-1/TRBV3-2; CDR3: CASSQIPRPGEAFF; DNA: TGTGCCAGCAGCCAGATACCTAGGCCAGGGGAAGCTTTCTTT
J: TRBJ2-1; D: NA; size: NA; V: TRBV7-2; CDR3: CASSLSHQTKNEQFF; DNA: TGTGCCAGCAGCTTGTCCCACCAGACTAAAAATGAGCAGTTCTTC